This T cell receptor (beta chain) emerged from a study of shared T cell receptors in the human thymus. Here immunoSEQ multiplex PCR was the method, and the copy in TCRdb shows in-frame clones only, minus some. The sample contains some 720,000 clones, around 89% of which appear only once. The CDR3 is made up of 18 amino acids. The V gene end was trimmed by 3 bases and the J gene end by 7 bases; junction bases not matched to a gene: 14. CDR1 is SNHLY, CDR2 FYNNEI, per germline. These records were also assigned to another study, of human thymus T cells. That report adds: Resections were taken during corrective heart surgery, and the thymus tissue came from these. Within thymic and blood repertoires, V and J gene usage appeared to be biased.

The sequence was obtained from a boy less than two years old with a congenital heart defect. This chain uses TRBV2 with TRBJ2-4, with 11 bases fitting TRBD2. Sequencing used thymocytes. The CDR3 is CASSDLGLSGRAENIQYF. CDR3 DNA: TGTGCCAGCAGTGATCTCGGGCTTAGCGGGAGGGCCGAGAACATTCAGTACTTC.